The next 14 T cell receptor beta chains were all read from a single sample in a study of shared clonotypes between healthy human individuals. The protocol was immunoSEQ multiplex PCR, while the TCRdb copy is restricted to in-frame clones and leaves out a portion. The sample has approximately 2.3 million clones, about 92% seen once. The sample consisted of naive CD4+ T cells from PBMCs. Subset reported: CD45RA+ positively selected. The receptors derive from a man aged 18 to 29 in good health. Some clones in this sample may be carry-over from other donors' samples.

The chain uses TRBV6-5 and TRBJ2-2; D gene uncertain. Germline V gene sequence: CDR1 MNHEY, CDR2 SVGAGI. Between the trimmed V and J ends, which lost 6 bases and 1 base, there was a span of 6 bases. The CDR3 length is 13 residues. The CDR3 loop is CASRTLNTGELFF. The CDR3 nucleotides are TGTGCCAGCAGGACACTGAACACCGGGGAGCTGTTTTTT.

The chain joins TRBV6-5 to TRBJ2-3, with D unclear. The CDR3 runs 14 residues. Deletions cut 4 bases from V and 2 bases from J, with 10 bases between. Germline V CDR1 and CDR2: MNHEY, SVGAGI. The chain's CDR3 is CASSSSSITDTQYF. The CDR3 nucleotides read TGTGCCAGCAGTTCGTCGAGCATCACAGATACGCAGTATTTT.

The chain's CDR3 is CASSWSWESNTEAFF. CDR3 nucleotide sequence: TGCGCCAGCAGCTGGAGTTGGGAGTCGAACACTGAAGCTTTCTTT. The chain has TRBV5-1 and TRBJ1-1; no clear D gene. V shed 3 bases and J shed 1 base, with 13 bases lying between them. Germline assignment: CDR1 SGHRS and CDR2 YFSETQ. This CDR3 has 15 amino acids.

For the CDR3, the DNA is TGTGCCAGCAGCTTAAATTACTACTACGAGCAGTACTTC. Encoded protein: CASSLNYYYEQYF. The genes are TRBV7-8 and TRBJ2-7; D unresolved. Trimming left V 2 bases short and J 3 bases short, with 8 bases between. This CDR3 contains 13 residues. The germline gives CDR1 SGHVS, CDR2 FQNEAQ.

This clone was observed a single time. In DNA, the CDR3 is TGTGCTAGTGGTTTGGTTAAGAACACTGAAGCTTTCTTT. Its protein is CASGLVKNTEAFF. This chain links TRBV12-5 with TRBJ1-1; D is ambiguous. The V end lost 0 bases, the J end lost 1 base, and 3 bases lay between the germline ends. Germline V lookup: CDR1 LGHNT, CDR2 FRNRAP. The CDR3 totals 13 residues. The full variable domain, with the rest looked up from reference TRBV12-5 and TRBJ1-1, is DARVTQTPRHKVTEMGQEVTMRCQPILGHNTVFWYRQTMMQGLELLAYFRNRAPLDDSGMPKDRFSAEMPDATLATLKIQPSEPRDSAVYFCASGLVKNTEAFFGQGTRLTVV.

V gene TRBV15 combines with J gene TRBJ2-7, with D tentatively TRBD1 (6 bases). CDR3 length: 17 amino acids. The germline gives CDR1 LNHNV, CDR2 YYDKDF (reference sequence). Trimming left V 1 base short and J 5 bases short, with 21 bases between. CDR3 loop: CATSRVGIIGQYDEQYF. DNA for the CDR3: TGTGCCACCAGCAGAGTTGGTATAATTGGACAGTACGACGAGCAGTACTTC.

This chain's CDR3 is CASSPGSGQETQYF. For the CDR3, the DNA is TGCGCCAGCAGCCCCGGTAGCGGCCAAGAGACCCAGTACTTC. V usage is TRBV5-1 and J usage is TRBJ2-5, with D possibly being TRBD2 (6 bases). The V and J ends lost 4 bases and 1 base respectively, with 11 bases between them. Germline CDR1 and CDR2: SGHRS and YFSETQ. The CDR3 has 14 residues. Variable domain in full (rest from reference TRBV5-1 and TRBJ2-5): KAGVTQTPRYLIKTRGQQVTLSCSPISGHRSVSWYQQTPGQGLQFLFEYFSETQRNKGNFPGRFSGRQFSNSRSEMNVSTLELGDSALYLCASSPGSGQETQYFGPGTRLLVL.

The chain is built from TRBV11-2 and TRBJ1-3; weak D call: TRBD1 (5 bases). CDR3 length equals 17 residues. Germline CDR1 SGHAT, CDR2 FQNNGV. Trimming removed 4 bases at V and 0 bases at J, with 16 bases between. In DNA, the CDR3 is TGTGCCAGCAGCTCCCTGGGGCGGTCTGGCTCTGGAAACACCATATATTTT. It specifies CASSSLGRSGSGNTIYF.

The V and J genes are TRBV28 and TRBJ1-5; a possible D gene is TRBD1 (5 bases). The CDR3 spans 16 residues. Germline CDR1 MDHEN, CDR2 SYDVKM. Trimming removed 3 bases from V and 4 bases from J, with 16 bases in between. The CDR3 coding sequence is TGTGCCAGCAGTTTGCAGGGACGGGGTCGGAATCAGCCCCAGCATTTT. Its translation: CASSLQGRGRNQPQHF.

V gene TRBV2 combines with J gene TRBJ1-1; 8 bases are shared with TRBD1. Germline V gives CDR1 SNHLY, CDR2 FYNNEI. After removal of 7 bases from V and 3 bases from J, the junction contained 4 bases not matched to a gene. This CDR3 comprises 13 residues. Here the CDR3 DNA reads TGTGCCAGCACTTTGGACAGGGACACTGAAGCTTTCTTT. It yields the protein CASTLDRDTEAFF.

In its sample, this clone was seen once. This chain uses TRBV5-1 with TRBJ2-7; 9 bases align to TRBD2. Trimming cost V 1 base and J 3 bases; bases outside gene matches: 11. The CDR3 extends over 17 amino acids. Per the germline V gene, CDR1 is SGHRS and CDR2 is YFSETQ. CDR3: CASSLTGGRVGYYEQYF. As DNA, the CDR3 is TGCGCCAGCAGCTTGACTGGCGGGAGGGTAGGATACTACGAGCAGTACTTC. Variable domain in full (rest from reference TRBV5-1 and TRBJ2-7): KAGVTQTPRYLIKTRGQQVTLSCSPISGHRSVSWYQQTPGQGLQFLFEYFSETQRNKGNFPGRFSGRQFSNSRSEMNVSTLELGDSALYLCASSLTGGRVGYYEQYFGPGTRLTVT.

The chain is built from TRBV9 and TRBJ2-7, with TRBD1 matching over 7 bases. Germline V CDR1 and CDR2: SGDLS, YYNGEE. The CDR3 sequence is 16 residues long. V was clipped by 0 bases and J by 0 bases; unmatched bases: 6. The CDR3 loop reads CASSVAGTVPSYEQYF. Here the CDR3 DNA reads TGTGCCAGCAGCGTAGCCGGGACAGTCCCCTCCTACGAGCAGTACTTC. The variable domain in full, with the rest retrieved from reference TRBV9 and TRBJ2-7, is DSGVTQTPKHLITATGQRVTLRCSPRSGDLSVYWYQQSLDQGLQFLIQYYNGEERAKGNILERFSAQQFPDLHSELNLSSLELGDSALYFCASSVAGTVPSYEQYFGPGTRLTVT.

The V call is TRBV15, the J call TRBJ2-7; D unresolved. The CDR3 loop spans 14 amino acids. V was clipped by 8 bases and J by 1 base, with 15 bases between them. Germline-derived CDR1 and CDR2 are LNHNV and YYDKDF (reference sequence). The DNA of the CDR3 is TGTGCCACCGCGCGGATTTATGGATCCTACGAGCAGTACTTC. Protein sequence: CATARIYGSYEQYF.

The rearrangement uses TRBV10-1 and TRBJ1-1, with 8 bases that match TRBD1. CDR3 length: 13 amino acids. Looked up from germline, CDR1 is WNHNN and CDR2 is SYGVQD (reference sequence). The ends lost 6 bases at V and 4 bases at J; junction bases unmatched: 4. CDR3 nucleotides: TGCGCCAGCAGGGTGGACAGGGCCACTGAAGCTTTCTTT. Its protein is CASRVDRATEAFF.